A selection of T cell receptor beta chains follows, all from one sample in a study of shared clonotypes between healthy human individuals. The data were produced by immunoSEQ multiplex PCR, yet TCRdb's version contains in-frame clones alone and is incomplete. Of 2,500,000 or so clones listed, 90% to 95% are singletons. The sequencing input was naive CD4+ T cells from PBMCs. The receptors here all came from a man younger than 35 in good health. Some clones in this sample may be carry-over from other donors' samples. Each CDR3 is given with its conserved first and last residue. The order of the fields is V gene, J gene, CDR3 length, D gene, clone size, CDR3 DNA, CDR3 protein. A D gene is named only where the DNA matches it firmly. Where a row states a size, it is once, few, many or the class of an expanded clone; other rows omit it.

TRBV4-1	TRBJ2-7	14	-	-	TGCGCCAGCAGCCAAGGGGGGCAGACCTACGAGCAGTACTTC	CASSQGGQTYEQYF
TRBV9	TRBJ2-5	13	-	-	TGTGCCAGCAGCGTCTCAAAACAAGAGACCCAGTACTTC	CASSVSKQETQYF
TRBV30	TRBJ1-4	15	-	-	TGTGCCTGGAGTGTAAGGGGATTGTATAGTGAAAAACTGTTTTTT	CAWSVRGLYSEKLFF
TRBV4-3	TRBJ2-7	15	-	-	TGCGCCAGCAGCCAAGGAAACGGGAGTTTTCCCGAGCAGTACTTC	CASSQGNGSFPEQYF
TRBV28	TRBJ1-5	15	-	-	TGTGCCAGCAGTCCCCCCCGAGTGGGGAATCAGCCCCAGCATTTT	CASSPPRVGNQPQHF
TRBV10-3	TRBJ2-7	13	TRBD1	-	TGTGCCATCAGATCGGACAGGGGCCACGAGCAGTACTTC	CAIRSDRGHEQYF
TRBV4-3	TRBJ2-3	17	-	-	TGCGCCAGCAGCCAAGATAGTCACAGGGTAGGGACAGATACGCAGTATTTT	CASSQDSHRVGTDTQYF
TRBV28	TRBJ1-1	15	TRBD1	-	TGTGCCAGCAGTTTTCAGGGGGGGTTGAACACTGAAGCTTTCTTT	CASSFQGGLNTEAFF
TRBV7-9	TRBJ2-5	13	-	-	TGTGCCAGCAGCTTCTATATACAAGAGACCCAGTACTTC	CASSFYIQETQYF
TRBV10-1	TRBJ2-2	12	-	-	TGCGCCAGCAGTGTGGGGCACGGGGAGCTGTTTTTT	CASSVGHGELFF
TRBV6-5	TRBJ1-5	15	TRBD1	-	TGTGCCAGCAGTCGACAGGGATTTTCTGATCAGCCCCAGCATTTT	CASSRQGFSDQPQHF
TRBV19	TRBJ2-7	15	-	-	TGTGCCAGTAGTATTGGAGGACAGTGGGGCCACGAGCAGTACTTC	CASSIGGQWGHEQYF
TRBV28	TRBJ1-1	14	-	-	TGTGCCAGCAGTTTACAGGGTGGGAACACTGAAGCTTTCTTT	CASSLQGGNTEAFF
TRBV5-1	TRBJ2-7	13	-	-	TGCGCCAGCAGCTTGAGAGGGGGGAGCGAGCAGTACTTC	CASSLRGGSEQYF
TRBV10-3	TRBJ2-3	21	-	once	TGTGCCATCGAAAAGGTTCCGGGGACAGGGCGCCTAGCGGGTGCCACAGATACGCAGTATTTT	CAIEKVPGTGRLAGATDTQYF
TRBV29-1	TRBJ2-1	11	-	-	TGCAGCGTTGAAGAGGGGGGTGAGCAGTTCTTC	CSVEEGGEQFF
TRBV7-9	TRBJ1-1	13	TRBD1	-	TGTGCCAGCAGCTTGGGACAGGGGACTGAAGCTTTCTTT	CASSLGQGTEAFF
TRBV27	TRBJ1-4	15	TRBD1	once	TGTGCCAGCAGTTTAACGACAGGGACTAATGAAAAACTGTTTTTT	CASSLTTGTNEKLFF
TRBV2	TRBJ2-4	12	TRBD2	-	TGTGCCAGCAGTGAAGCGCGGGAGGGAGGGTACTTC	CASSEAREGGYF
TRBV6-1	TRBJ1-5	13	-	-	TGTGCCAGCAGTGGGGAGGGGGATCAGCCCCAGCATTTT	CASSGEGDQPQHF
TRBV28	TRBJ1-2	15	-	-	TGTGCCAGCAGTTCCATGTCGGTTGGCAACTATGGCTACACCTTC	CASSSMSVGNYGYTF
TRBV29-1	TRBJ1-1	13	-	-	TGCAGCGTTGAGGAAGGGATGAACACTGAAGCTTTCTTT	CSVEEGMNTEAFF
TRBV6-1	TRBJ1-2	14	-	once	TGTGCCAGCCTAGGACCGGGACTCAACTATGGCTACACCTTC	CASLGPGLNYGYTF
TRBV14	TRBJ2-1	14	TRBD1	-	TGTGCCAGCGGGCTCGGGACAGGGTACAATGAGCAGTTCTTC	CASGLGTGYNEQFF
TRBV18	TRBJ1-1	16	-	-	TGTGCCAGCTCACCAAAGCTTCGCAACTCGAACACTGAAGCTTTCTTT	CASSPKLRNSNTEAFF
TRBV30	TRBJ2-3	18	TRBD1	-	TGTGCCTGGAGTGGACAGGGGGATAGGGTGCCATACACAGATACGCAGTATTTT	CAWSGQGDRVPYTDTQYF
TRBV4-1	TRBJ2-3	17	TRBD2	-	TGCGCCAGCAGCCAAGCTCACCTAGCGGGAGGTCGCGATACGCAGTATTTT	CASSQAHLAGGRDTQYF
TRBV5-1	TRBJ2-1	18	TRBD1	-	TGCGCCAGCGGGCCGGGATTATACGCCTCGGACAGGGCTCATGAGCAGTTCTTC	CASGPGLYASDRAHEQFF
TRBV2	TRBJ1-1	13	TRBD1	-	TGTGCCAGCAGTGAAAACAGGGGGCGCACAGCTTTCTTT	CASSENRGRTAFF
TRBV6-6	TRBJ2-7	14	TRBD1	once	TGTGCCAGCAGCCTGGCGGGACAGGGGTTCGAGCAGTACTTC	CASSLAGQGFEQYF
TRBV27	TRBJ1-2	13	TRBD1	few	TGTGCCAGCACGTCCGGACAGGGGAAGGGCTACACCTTC	CASTSGQGKGYTF
TRBV29-1	TRBJ2-3	13	-	-	TGCAGCGTTGAAGGGACCACCACAGATACGCAGTATTTT	CSVEGTTTDTQYF
TRBV5-1	TRBJ2-3	15	TRBD2	-	TGCGCCAGCAGCTTCGGGACTAGCGACACAGATACGCAGTATTTT	CASSFGTSDTDTQYF
TRBV5-8	TRBJ2-5	14	-	-	TGTGCCAGCAGCTTGGAGGGTGGGCAGGAGACCCAGTACTTC	CASSLEGGQETQYF
TRBV6-1	TRBJ1-5	14	-	once	TGTGCCAGCAGTGTTACTCGGGTTGATCAGCCCCAGCATTTT	CASSVTRVDQPQHF
TRBV15	TRBJ1-2	14	-	-	TGTGCCACCAGCAGAGATCGGCCGGCGTTGGGCTACACCTTC	CATSRDRPALGYTF
TRBV4-1	TRBJ2-3	19	-	-	TGCGCCAGCAGCCAAGATAGGGTGAGGAGGCCTTTCTTCACAGATACGCAGTATTTT	CASSQDRVRRPFFTDTQYF
TRBV20-1	TRBJ1-1	11	-	-	TGCAGTGCTAGAGATAGAGGGGAAGCTTTCTTT	CSARDRGEAFF
TRBV6-1	TRBJ1-1	13	-	few	TGTGCCAGCAGTGAAGCGAGGGGGACTGAAGCTTTCTTT	CASSEARGTEAFF
TRBV7-2	TRBJ1-4	15	-	-	TGTGCCAGCAGCTTGGCAGGGGCCCCTAATGAAAAACTGTTTTTT	CASSLAGAPNEKLFF
TRBV28	TRBJ2-2	16	TRBD1	-	TGTGCCAGCAGTTTATTTCAGGGGGCGAGCACCGGGGAGCTGTTTTTT	CASSLFQGASTGELFF
TRBV5-1	TRBJ1-1	16	-	-	TGCGCCAGCACTAAAGGGGCTGAAGGAGCGGGCACTGAAGCTTTCTTT	CASTKGAEGAGTEAFF
TRBV7-9	TRBJ1-5	13	-	-	TGTGCCAGCAGCCCAGACAGCAATCAGCCCCAGCATTTT	CASSPDSNQPQHF
TRBV2	TRBJ1-2	12	-	-	TGTGCCAGCAGTGGGGTAGGGTGGGGCTACACCTTC	CASSGVGWGYTF
TRBV9	TRBJ2-2	15	TRBD1	-	TGTGCCAGCAGCATCCGGGACAGGGGCACCGGGGAGCTGTTTTTT	CASSIRDRGTGELFF
TRBV9	TRBJ1-1	15	-	-	TGTGCCAGCAGCCCGCGGCCGGGTATGAACACTGAAGCTTTCTTT	CASSPRPGMNTEAFF
TRBV4-3	TRBJ2-1	15	TRBD2	-	TGCGCCAGCAGCCAAGAGGCAGCGGGAGAAGGGGAGCAGTTCTTC	CASSQEAAGEGEQFF
TRBV27	TRBJ2-1	18	-	-	TGTGCCAGCAGTTTATCTCCAAGAGGAGCCGCCTCCTACAATGAGCAGTTCTTC	CASSLSPRGAASYNEQFF
TRBV6-5	TRBJ2-7	14	TRBD2	-	TGTGCCAGCAGACCCAGCGGGAGGGCCTACGAGCAGTACTTC	CASRPSGRAYEQYF
TRBV18	TRBJ2-1	15	TRBD2	-	TGTGCCAGCTCACCACGACTAGCGGGATTCAATGAGCAGTTCTTC	CASSPRLAGFNEQFF